A single sample gave rise to the 24 T cell receptor beta chains below, sequenced in a study of siplizumab effects on memory and regulatory T cells. Libraries were prepared by immunoSEQ multiplex PCR; TCRdb keeps only in-frame clonotypes and omits some of them. In the table there are over 85,000 clones, roughly 92% of which are singletons. Sequencing was performed on CD4+ T cells sorted from blood. These receptors originate from a human donor in good health.

This chain joins TRBV20-1 and TRBJ1-5, with TRBD1 as a possible D gene (5 bases). The ends were cut back, 7 bases at V and 5 bases at J, with 9 bases in the middle. The V gene's germline CDR1 is DFQATT and CDR2 SNEGSKA (reference sequence). The CDR3 spans 11 residues. The CDR3 is CSVSRDQPQHF. Written as DNA, the CDR3 is TGCAGTGTTTCCAGGGATCAGCCCCAGCATTTT.

J is TRBJ2-4 and V is TRBV6-5; 7 nucleotides agree with TRBD2. The CDR3 totals 14 residues. Trimming removed 5 bases from V and 6 bases from J; junction bases left unmatched: 7. From germline, CDR1 is MNHEY and CDR2 SVGAGI. The CDR3 nucleotides are TGTGCCAGCAGTCAGCGGGAATCCCGAAACATTCAGTACTTC. Translation gives CASSQRESRNIQYF.

This chain uses TRBV19 with TRBJ2-3; 9 bases align to TRBD2. The germline V gene has CDR1 LNHDA and CDR2 SQIVND (reference sequence). The length of the CDR3 is 17 residues. V was clipped by 5 bases and J by 2 bases; unmatched bases: 11. The CDR3 region is CASSLGAGGPHTDTQYF. The CDR3 DNA is TGTGCCAGTAGTCTTGGGGCGGGAGGGCCCCACACAGATACGCAGTATTTT.

The J gene is TRBJ1-1, the V gene TRBV6-5, with 12 bases identical to TRBD1. The V and J ends lost 6 bases and 4 bases, in that order; junction bases with no gene match: 3. The CDR3 is made up of 14 amino acids. CDR1 is MNHEY, CDR2 SVGAGI, per germline. The CDR3 nucleotides are TGTGCCAGCAGGTCGGGACAGGGGGCCACTGAAGCTTTCTTT. Protein product: CASRSGQGATEAFF.

The chain couples TRBV5-5 to TRBJ1-4; D gene uncertain. Trimming took off 1 base at V and 8 bases at J, with 12 bases between the two ends. CDR1 and CDR2 (germline): SGHKS, YYEKEE (reference sequence). CDR3 size: 14 residues. Here the CDR3 DNA reads TGTGCCAGCAGCTTGCGAGGTTACGGGGAAAAACTGTTTTTT. This sequence encodes CASSLRGYGEKLFF. Full variable domain (rest looked up from reference TRBV5-5 and TRBJ1-4): DAGVTQSPTHLIKTRGQQVTLRCSPISGHKSVSWYQQVLGQGPQFIFQYYEKEERGRGNFPDRFSARQFPNYSSELNVNALLLGDSALYLCASSLRGYGEKLFFGSGTQLSVL.

The V gene is TRBV6-5, the J gene TRBJ2-7, with unresolved D. The CDR3 covers 13 residues. V lost 0 bases, J lost 6 bases, and 9 bases lay in between. Looked up from germline, CDR1 is MNHEY and CDR2 is SVGAGI. The CDR3 reads CASSYSEGSEQYF. The CDR3 DNA sequence: TGTGCCAGCAGTTACTCGGAAGGAAGCGAGCAGTACTTC.

This chain uses TRBV29-1 with TRBJ2-3; no definite D call. The CDR3 spans 13 residues. Germline V gives CDR1 SQVTM, CDR2 ANQGSEA. The V end lost 6 bases, the J end lost 0 bases, and 10 bases lay between the germline ends. The CDR3 sequence: CSVSPQSTDTQYF. DNA for the CDR3: TGCAGCGTATCCCCACAAAGCACAGATACGCAGTATTTT.

The V call is TRBV6-1, the J call TRBJ2-7, with D perhaps TRBD2 (7 bases). Germline-derived CDR1 and CDR2 are MNHNS and SASEGT. Deletions cut 10 bases from V and 6 bases from J, with 22 bases between. The CDR3 has 14 amino acids. CDR3 sequence (DNA): TGTGCCACCATTCCCCAGAGGGGGGGTAGCGAGCAGTACTTC. It specifies CATIPQRGGSEQYF.

The CDR3 region is CASSEVMGNQPQHF. CDR3 sequence (DNA): TGTGCCAGCAGTGAAGTAATGGGGAATCAGCCCCAGCATTTT. The chain employs TRBV6-4 and TRBJ1-5; D is unclear. The V gene's germline CDR1 is MRHNA and CDR2 SNTAGT. Trimming pared 3 bases from V and 4 bases from J, leaving 10 bases between. CDR3 length equals 14 residues.

This CDR3 reads CASSQSTGYEQYF. CDR3 DNA: TGTGCCAGCAGCCAATCGACGGGGTACGAGCAGTACTTC. This sequence joins TRBV14 and TRBJ2-7; possibly TRBD2 for D (5 bases). CDR1 is SGHDN and CDR2 is FVKESK in the germline V gene. CDR3 length: 13 amino acids. Between the trimmed V and J ends, which lost 2 bases and 4 bases, there was a span of 9 bases.

The chain couples TRBV15 to TRBJ1-2; 7 positions agree with TRBD1. With 1 base clipped from V and 4 bases from J, the junction kept 15 bases outside the gene matches. CDR1 LNHNV and CDR2 YYDKDF come from the germline V gene (reference sequence). The CDR3 is 18 residues long. The CDR3 coding sequence is TGTGCCACCAGCAGAGGCTTGCCTCGCACAGGGGATTCCTATGGCTACACCTTC. Amino acids: CATSRGLPRTGDSYGYTF.

The chain combines TRBV6-6 with TRBJ1-1; 8 bases map to TRBD1. V gave up 2 bases and J gave up 6 bases; unmatched junction bases: 5. Germline V gene lookup returns CDR1 MNHNY and CDR2 SVGAGI (reference sequence). This CDR3 is built from 14 residues. The CDR3 loop reads CASSYGQGWSEAFF. CDR3 coding DNA: TGTGCCAGCAGTTACGGACAGGGATGGTCTGAAGCTTTCTTT.

The table lists this clone with a count of one. The chain has TRBV6-5 and TRBJ2-7, with D perhaps being TRBD1 or TRBD2 (6 bases each). The CDR3 is 12 residues long. Trimming removed 8 bases from V and 2 bases from J, with 10 bases in between. The germline V gene has CDR1 MNHEY and CDR2 SVGAGI. The CDR3 loop is CASAGHPYEQYF. The CDR3 nucleotides read TGTGCCAGCGCGGGACACCCCTACGAGCAGTACTTC.

This chain uses TRBV4-2 with TRBJ1-4; D is perhaps TRBD1 (5 bases). CDR1 is LGHNA and CDR2 is YNFKEQ in the germline V gene. CDR3 length: 13 amino acids. The V end was cut by 6 bases, the J end by 8 bases, with 13 bases between. CDR3 nucleotides: TGTGCCAGCAGGGGGGGTTGGGGGGAAAAACTGTTTTTT. The encoded protein is CASRGGWGEKLFF.

In nucleotides, the CDR3 is TGTGCCAGCAGTGGGGGAGGGCTTCTGTTCCTGAACACTGAAGCTTTCTTT. Translating gives CASSGGGLLFLNTEAFF. The chain is built from TRBV6-1 and TRBJ1-1, with D hard to call. CDR3 length equals 17 residues. The germline V gene has CDR1 MNHNS and CDR2 SASEGT. V lost 4 bases and J 0 bases, leaving 18 bases between the germline ends.

This sequence joins TRBV6-5 and TRBJ1-1; D gene ambiguous. The CDR3 covers 10 residues. Germline V lookup: CDR1 MNHEY, CDR2 SVGAGI. Trimming took 8 bases from V and 1 from J, leaving 2 bases between them. In nucleotides, the CDR3 is TGTGCCAGCTGGAACACTGAAGCTTTCTTT. It yields the protein CASWNTEAFF.

V gene TRBV27 combines with J gene TRBJ2-2, with no clear D. CDR1 MNHEY and CDR2 SMNVEV come from the germline V gene (reference sequence). The CDR3 length is 13 residues. The V end lost 7 bases, the J end lost 4 bases, and 10 bases lay between the germline ends. CDR3 DNA sequence: TGTGCCAGCACCCTCGGAGCCACCGGGGAGCTGTTTTTT. Protein product: CASTLGATGELFF.

This clone was seen a single time. The V gene is TRBV6-5, the J gene TRBJ1-2, with no clear D. This CDR3 has 15 residues. V was shortened by 6 bases and J by 7 bases, with 21 bases between the two germline ends. CDR1 is MNHEY and CDR2 is SVGAGI in the germline V gene. The CDR3 DNA is TGTGCCAGCAGCCTTCAAGTCGTAGGGAAGGGTGGCTACACCTTC. Its translation: CASSLQVVGKGGYTF.

This chain connects TRBV7-9 to TRBJ2-7; D tentatively fits TRBD1 or TRBD2 (5 bases each). Looked up from germline, CDR1 is SEHNR and CDR2 is FQNEAQ (reference sequence). V lost 3 bases and J lost 5, with 11 bases in between. The CDR3 spans 13 residues. CDR3 region: CASSLGVGDEQYF. The CDR3, as DNA: TGTGCCAGCAGCTTGGGGGTGGGCGACGAGCAGTACTTC.

This chain uses TRBV27 with TRBJ2-3; D gene uncertain. Between the trimmed V and J ends, which lost 2 bases and 3 bases, there was a span of 6 bases. The CDR3 is 13 residues long. The germline V gene has CDR1 MNHEY and CDR2 SMNVEV (reference sequence). The CDR3 sequence is CASSLRQTDTQYF. The CDR3 DNA reads TGTGCCAGCAGTTTAAGGCAGACAGATACGCAGTATTTT.

This chain links TRBV4-1 with TRBJ2-1, with TRBD2 as a possible D gene (5 bases). Deletions cut 4 bases from V and 0 bases from J, with 16 bases between. The CDR3 runs 17 residues. From germline, CDR1 is MGHRA and CDR2 YSYEKL. As DNA, the CDR3 is TGCGCCAGCAGCCCGGGCGGGCGTGCCTTCTCCTACAATGAGCAGTTCTTC. It yields the protein CASSPGGRAFSYNEQFF.

The gene calls are TRBV7-2 and TRBJ2-1; a possible D gene is TRBD2 (6 bases). This CDR3 comprises 15 residues. The germline V and J ends were trimmed by 0 bases and 7 bases, with 13 bases remaining between them. Germline-derived CDR1 and CDR2 are SGHTA and FQGNSA. The CDR3 here is CASSLANRAGNEQFF. CDR3 in DNA: TGTGCCAGCAGCTTAGCGAATAGGGCGGGAAATGAGCAGTTCTTC.

The chain links TRBV6-6 to TRBJ1-1, with a tentative D call TRBD1 (5 bases). V gave up 5 bases and J gave up 1 base, with 14 bases separating them. Germline assignment: CDR1 MNHNY and CDR2 SVGAGI (reference sequence). The CDR3 is 15 residues long. CDR3 in amino acids: CASSVGGGWNTEAFF. CDR3 nucleotides: TGTGCCAGCAGTGTGGGGGGAGGTTGGAACACTGAAGCTTTCTTT.

The rearrangement joins TRBV29-1 to TRBJ1-2, with D possibly matching TRBD1 (6 bases). CDR3 size: 18 residues. The V gene's germline CDR1 is SQVTM and CDR2 ANQGSEA. V lost 5 bases and J lost 0, with 25 bases in between. The CDR3 loop is CSVPTRDTARQANYGYTF. As DNA, the CDR3 is TGCAGCGTTCCGACCCGGGACACCGCCAGGCAGGCTAACTATGGCTACACCTTC.